This T cell receptor beta chain derives from a study of sequential checkpoint blockade in melanoma (dated by TCRdb to between 2018 and 2021). For context, the study as a whole: Patients were assigned by 1:1 randomization to either first-line nivolumab followed by ipilimumab (arm A) or ipilimumab followed by nivolumab (arm B). Maintenance nivolumab came after each of the two trial sequences. What the work shows at the level of the full study, not this receptor alone: The model for predicting response that combines TCR metrics with mutation burden needs to be validated in larger, independent patient cohorts.

V ends up 5 bases short and J 0 bases short, with an unmatched junction base count of 6. The germline V gene encodes CDR1 MNHEY and CDR2 SMNVEV (reference sequence). The cysteine opens and the phenylalanine closes a CDR3 of 17 amino acids. Here the CDR3 DNA is all that survives: 51 bases in frame from base 1. Per the publication, the treatment or condition label means: randomized to nivolumab then ipilimumab (arm A) or the reverse (arm B). None of the patients in the trial had previously been given DNA-damaging chemotherapy. Live CD3+CD8+ cells negative for CD19 and CD56 were sorted from thawed PBMCs on a FACS Aria II flow cytometer. CheckMate 064, a randomized, open-label phase II trial of sequential checkpoint blockade, was the source of the samples, all of which came from patients with melanoma. Peripheral blood mononuclear cells were collected by leukapheresis, purified using Ficoll-Paque, and frozen in human serum containing about 10% DMSO. Right after sorting, the blood CD3+CD8+ cells were verified to be >95% pure, and DNA extraction followed.

TCRbeta CDR3 regions were immunosequenced from genomic DNA with the immunoSEQ Assay. Before high-throughput sequencing, genomic DNA was amplified using bias-controlled multiplex PCR. The original pipeline was this. To quantify the absolute abundance of each unique TCRbeta CDR3 region, the sequences were collapsed and filtered. Clonality, defined as 1 minus Pielou's evenness, was calculated using only productive rearrangements. Clones with significantly greater frequencies in on-treatment versus baseline samples were identified using a previously published method. TCRdb limited this immuneACCESS table to in-frame rearrangements with V and J called. A share of clones is missing; checked studies link under half to unresolved V genes, and the rest is unexplained. V and J calls and clone size follow that table, whereas D and trimming were derived from the DNA. This sample is represented by 15,000 to 20,000 clones; about 74% of them were singletons. The leading ten clones occupy 34% of the sample.

Concerning this clone: The specificity of this receptor is unknown. No per-base quality is available; no much larger clone lies one base away.

This clonotype was obtained from a human donor with melanoma. This chain is built from TRBV27 and TRBJ1-6, with 8 middle bases fitting TRBD1. The sequencing used CD8+ T cells sorted from blood (inferred from file names), collected from a patient given nivolumab and ipilimumab in sequence. In nucleotide form, the sequence is TGTGCCAGCAGTACCCGACAGGGGAGCTCCTATAATTCACCCCTCCACTTT. This encodes CASSTRQGSSYNSPLHF.